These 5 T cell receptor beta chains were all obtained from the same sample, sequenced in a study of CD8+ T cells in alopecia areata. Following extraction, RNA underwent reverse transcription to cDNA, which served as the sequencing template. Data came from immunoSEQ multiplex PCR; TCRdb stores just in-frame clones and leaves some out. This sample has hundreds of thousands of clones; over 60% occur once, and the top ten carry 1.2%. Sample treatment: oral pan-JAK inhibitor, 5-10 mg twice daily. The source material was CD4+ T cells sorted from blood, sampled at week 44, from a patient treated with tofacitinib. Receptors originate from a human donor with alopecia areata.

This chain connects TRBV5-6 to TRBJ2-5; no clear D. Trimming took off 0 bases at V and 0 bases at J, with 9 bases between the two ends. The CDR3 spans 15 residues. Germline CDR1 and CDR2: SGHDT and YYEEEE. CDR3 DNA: TGTGCCAGCAGCTTGGTCGGTGGCAACCAAGAGACCCAGTACTTC. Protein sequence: CASSLVGGNQETQYF. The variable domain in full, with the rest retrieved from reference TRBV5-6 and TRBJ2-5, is DAGVTQSPTHLIKTRGQQVTLRCSPKSGHDTVSWYQQALGQGPQFIFQYYEEEERQRGNFPDRFSGHQFPNYSSELNVNALLLGDSALYLCASSLVGGNQETQYFGPGTRLLVL.

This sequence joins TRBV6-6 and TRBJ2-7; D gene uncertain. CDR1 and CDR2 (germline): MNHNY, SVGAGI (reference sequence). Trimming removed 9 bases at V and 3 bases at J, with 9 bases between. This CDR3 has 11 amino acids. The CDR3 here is CASVLGYEQYF. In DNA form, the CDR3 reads TGTGCCAGTGTTCTAGGCTACGAGCAGTACTTC.

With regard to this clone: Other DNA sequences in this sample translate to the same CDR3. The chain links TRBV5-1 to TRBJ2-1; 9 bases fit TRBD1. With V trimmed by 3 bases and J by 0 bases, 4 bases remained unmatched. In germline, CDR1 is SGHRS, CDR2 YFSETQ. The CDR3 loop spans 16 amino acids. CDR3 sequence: CASSSMTGGSYNEQFF. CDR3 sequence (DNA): TGCGCCAGCAGCTCAATGACAGGGGGCTCCTACAATGAGCAGTTCTTC.

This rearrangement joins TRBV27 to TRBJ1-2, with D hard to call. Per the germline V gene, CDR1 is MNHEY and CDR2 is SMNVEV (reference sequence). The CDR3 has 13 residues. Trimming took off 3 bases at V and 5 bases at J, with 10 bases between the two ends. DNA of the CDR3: TGTGCCAGCAGTTTGGCAGGCGAATATGGCTACACCTTC. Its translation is CASSLAGEYGYTF.

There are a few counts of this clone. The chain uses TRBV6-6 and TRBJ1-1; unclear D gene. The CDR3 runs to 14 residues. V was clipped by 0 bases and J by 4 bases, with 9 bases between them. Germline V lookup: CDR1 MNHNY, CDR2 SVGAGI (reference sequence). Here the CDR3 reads CASSYSGLFTEAFF. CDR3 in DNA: TGTGCCAGCAGTTACTCGGGTTTGTTCACTGAAGCTTTCTTT.